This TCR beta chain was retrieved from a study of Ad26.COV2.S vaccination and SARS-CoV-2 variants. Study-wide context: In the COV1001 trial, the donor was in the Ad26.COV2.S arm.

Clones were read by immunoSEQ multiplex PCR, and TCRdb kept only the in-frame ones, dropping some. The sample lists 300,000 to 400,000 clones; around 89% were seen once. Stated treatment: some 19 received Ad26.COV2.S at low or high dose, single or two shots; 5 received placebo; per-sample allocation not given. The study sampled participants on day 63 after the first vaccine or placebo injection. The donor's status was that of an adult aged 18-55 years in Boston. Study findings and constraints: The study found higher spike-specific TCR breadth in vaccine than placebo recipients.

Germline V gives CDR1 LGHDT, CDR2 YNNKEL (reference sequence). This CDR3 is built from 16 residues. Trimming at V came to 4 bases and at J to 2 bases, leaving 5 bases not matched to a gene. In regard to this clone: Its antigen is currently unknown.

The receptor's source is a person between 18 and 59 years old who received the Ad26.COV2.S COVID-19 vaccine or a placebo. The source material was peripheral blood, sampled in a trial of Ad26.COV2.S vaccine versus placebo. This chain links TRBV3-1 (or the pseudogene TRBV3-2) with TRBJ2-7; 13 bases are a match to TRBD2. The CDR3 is CASSRTLAGGPYEQYF. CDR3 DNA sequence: TGTGCCAGCAGCCGAACACTAGCGGGGGGGCCCTACGAGCAGTACTTC.